The clone carrying this T cell receptor (beta chain) was seen at least ten times. This record belongs to a study of T cells in Graves' hyperthyroidism and ophthalmopathy. V lost 8 bases and J lost 7; bases outside the gene matches: 9. The CDR3 spans 15 residues. The germline gives CDR1 KGHDR, CDR2 SFDVKD. TCR beta CDR3 sequences were amplified from RNA transcripts. The HTBI set primed first-round TCR CDR3 RT-PCR. TCRdb re-derived calls from the multiplex PCR reads in MiXCR, one entry per CDR3 protein. The data show 200,000 to 300,000 distinct CDR3 sequences, with roughly a quarter seen just once and around 40% held by the top ten.

The source material was blood. V usage is TRBV24-1 and J usage is TRBJ2-2, with 10 bases lining up with TRBD2. This clonotype was obtained from a woman between 35 and 50 years old with Graves' ophthalmopathy. The CDR3 is CATKGPGTSDGELFF. CDR3 coding DNA: TGTGCCACCAAGGGCCCCGGGACTAGCGACGGGGAGCTGTTTTTT.